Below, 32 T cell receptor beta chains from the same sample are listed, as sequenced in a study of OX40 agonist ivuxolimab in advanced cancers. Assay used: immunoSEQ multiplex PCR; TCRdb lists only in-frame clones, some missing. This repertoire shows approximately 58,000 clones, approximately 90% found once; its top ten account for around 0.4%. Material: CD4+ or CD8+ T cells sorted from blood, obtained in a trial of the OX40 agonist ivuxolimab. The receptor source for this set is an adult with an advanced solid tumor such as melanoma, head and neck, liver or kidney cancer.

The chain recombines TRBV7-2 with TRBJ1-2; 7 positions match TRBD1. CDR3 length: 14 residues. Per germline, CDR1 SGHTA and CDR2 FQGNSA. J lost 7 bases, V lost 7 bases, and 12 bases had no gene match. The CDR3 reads CASIPQEGAGGYTF. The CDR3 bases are TGTGCCAGCATCCCCCAAGAGGGGGCTGGTGGCTACACCTTC.

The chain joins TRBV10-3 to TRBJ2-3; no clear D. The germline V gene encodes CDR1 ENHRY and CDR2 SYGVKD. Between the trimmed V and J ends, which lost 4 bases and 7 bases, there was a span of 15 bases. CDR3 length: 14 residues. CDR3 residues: CAISGDKNRYTQYF. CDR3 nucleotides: TGTGCCATCAGTGGGGATAAGAACCGGTATACGCAGTATTTT.

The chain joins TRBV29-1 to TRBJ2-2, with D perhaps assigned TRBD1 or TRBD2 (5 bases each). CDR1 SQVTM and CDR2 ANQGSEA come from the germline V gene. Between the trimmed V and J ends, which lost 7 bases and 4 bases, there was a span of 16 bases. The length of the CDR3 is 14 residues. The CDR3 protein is CSARGTSSTGELFF. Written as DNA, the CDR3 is TGCAGCGCTAGAGGGACGTCGAGCACCGGGGAGCTGTTTTTT.

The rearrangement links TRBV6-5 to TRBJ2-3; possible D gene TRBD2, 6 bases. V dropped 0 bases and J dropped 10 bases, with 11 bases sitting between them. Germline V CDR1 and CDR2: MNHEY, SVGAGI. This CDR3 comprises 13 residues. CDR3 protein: CASSYSMRDAQYF. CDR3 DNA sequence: TGTGCCAGCAGTTACTCAATGCGGGACGCGCAGTATTTT.

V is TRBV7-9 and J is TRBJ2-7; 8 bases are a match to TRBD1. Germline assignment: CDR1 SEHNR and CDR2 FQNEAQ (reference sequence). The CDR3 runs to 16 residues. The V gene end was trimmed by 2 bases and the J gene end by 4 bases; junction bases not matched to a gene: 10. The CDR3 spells CASSLLDRGQSYEQYF. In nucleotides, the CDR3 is TGTGCCAGCAGCTTACTAGACAGGGGACAATCTTACGAGCAGTACTTC.

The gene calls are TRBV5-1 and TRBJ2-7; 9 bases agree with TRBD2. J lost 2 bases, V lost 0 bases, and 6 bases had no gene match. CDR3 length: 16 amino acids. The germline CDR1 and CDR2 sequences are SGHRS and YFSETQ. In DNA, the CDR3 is TGCGCCAGCAGCTTGGGGGCTAGCGGGACCCCCTACGAGCAGTACTTC. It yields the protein CASSLGASGTPYEQYF.

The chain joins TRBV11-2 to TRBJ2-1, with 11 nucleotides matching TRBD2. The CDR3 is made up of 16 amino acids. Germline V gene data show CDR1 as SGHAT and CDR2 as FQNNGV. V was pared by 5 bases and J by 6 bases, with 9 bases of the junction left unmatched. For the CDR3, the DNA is TGTGCCAGCAGCCCTTTAGCGGGAGGGGGGGGCAATGAGCAGTTCTTC. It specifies CASSPLAGGGGNEQFF.

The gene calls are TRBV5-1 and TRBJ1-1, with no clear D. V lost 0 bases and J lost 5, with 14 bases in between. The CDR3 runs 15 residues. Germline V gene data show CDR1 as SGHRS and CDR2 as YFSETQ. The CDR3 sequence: CASSLVESGSTEAFF. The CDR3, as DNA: TGCGCCAGCAGCTTGGTGGAGTCGGGCTCGACTGAAGCTTTCTTT.

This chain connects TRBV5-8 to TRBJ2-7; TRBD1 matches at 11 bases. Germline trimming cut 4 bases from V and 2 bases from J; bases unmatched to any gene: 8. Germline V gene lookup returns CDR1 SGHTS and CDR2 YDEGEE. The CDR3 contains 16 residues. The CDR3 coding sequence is TGTGCCAGCAGCAACGGACCGGGACAGGGGGCCTACGAGCAGTACTTC. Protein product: CASSNGPGQGAYEQYF.

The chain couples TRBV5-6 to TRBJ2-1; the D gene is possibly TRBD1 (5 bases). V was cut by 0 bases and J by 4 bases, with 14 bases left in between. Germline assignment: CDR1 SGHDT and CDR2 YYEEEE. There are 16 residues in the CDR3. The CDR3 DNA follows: TGTGCCAGCAGCTTGGTCGGCAGGGTTACATACAATGAGCAGTTCTTC. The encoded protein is CASSLVGRVTYNEQFF.

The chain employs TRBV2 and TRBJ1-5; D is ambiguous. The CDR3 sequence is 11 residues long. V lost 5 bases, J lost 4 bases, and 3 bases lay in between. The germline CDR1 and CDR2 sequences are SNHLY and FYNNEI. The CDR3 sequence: CASSNNQPQHF. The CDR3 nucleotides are TGTGCCAGCAGTAATAATCAGCCCCAGCATTTT.

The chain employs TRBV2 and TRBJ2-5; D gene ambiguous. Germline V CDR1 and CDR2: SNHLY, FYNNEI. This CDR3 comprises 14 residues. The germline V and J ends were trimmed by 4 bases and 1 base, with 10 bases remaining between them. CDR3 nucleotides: TGTGCCAGCAGTGGTTTACGCATCCAAGAGACCCAGTACTTC. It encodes CASSGLRIQETQYF.

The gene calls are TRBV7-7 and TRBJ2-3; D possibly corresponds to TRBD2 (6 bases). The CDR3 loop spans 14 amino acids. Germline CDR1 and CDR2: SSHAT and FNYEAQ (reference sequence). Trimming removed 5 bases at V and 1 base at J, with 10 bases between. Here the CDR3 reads CASSPGLGTDTQYF. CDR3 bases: TGTGCCAGCAGCCCGGGACTTGGCACAGATACGCAGTATTTT.

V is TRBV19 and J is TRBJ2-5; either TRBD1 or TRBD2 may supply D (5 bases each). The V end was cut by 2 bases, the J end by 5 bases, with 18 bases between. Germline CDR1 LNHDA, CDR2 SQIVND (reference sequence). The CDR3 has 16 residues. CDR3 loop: CASSIRSGTLLETQYF. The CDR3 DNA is TGTGCCAGTAGTATAAGGTCTGGGACGCTATTGGAGACCCAGTACTTC.

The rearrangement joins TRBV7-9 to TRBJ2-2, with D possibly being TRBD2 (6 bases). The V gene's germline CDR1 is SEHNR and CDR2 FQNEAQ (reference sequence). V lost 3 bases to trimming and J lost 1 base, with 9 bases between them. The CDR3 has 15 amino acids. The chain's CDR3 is CASSFGGVNTGELFF. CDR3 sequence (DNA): TGTGCCAGCAGCTTCGGCGGGGTGAACACCGGGGAGCTGTTTTTT.

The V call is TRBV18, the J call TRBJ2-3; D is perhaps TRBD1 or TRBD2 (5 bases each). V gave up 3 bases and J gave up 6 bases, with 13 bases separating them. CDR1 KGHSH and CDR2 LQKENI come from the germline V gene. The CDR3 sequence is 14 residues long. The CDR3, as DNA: TGTGCCAGCTCACCCTCGGGGCCCCCCGATACGCAGTATTTT. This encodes CASSPSGPPDTQYF.

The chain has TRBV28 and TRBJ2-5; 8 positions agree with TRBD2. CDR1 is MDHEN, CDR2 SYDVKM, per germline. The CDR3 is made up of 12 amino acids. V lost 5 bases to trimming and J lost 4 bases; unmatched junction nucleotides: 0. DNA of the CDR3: TGTGCCAGCAGTCTAGCGGGAGAGACCCAGTACTTC. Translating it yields CASSLAGETQYF.

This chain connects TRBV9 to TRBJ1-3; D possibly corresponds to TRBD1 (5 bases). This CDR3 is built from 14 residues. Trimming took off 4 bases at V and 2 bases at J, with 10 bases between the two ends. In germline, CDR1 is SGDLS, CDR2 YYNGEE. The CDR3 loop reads CASSLGTAGNTIYF. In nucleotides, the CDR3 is TGTGCCAGCAGCCTCGGGACCGCTGGAAACACCATATATTTT.

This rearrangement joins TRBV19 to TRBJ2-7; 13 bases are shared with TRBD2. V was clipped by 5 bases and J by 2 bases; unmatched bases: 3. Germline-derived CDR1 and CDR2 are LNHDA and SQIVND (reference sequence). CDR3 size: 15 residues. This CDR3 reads CASSPGTSGTYEQYF. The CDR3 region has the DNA TGTGCCAGTAGTCCGGGGACTAGCGGGACCTACGAGCAGTACTTC.

As DNA, the CDR3 is TGTGCCAGCTCTACAGGGACAGCAACTAATGAAAAACTGTTTTTT. It encodes CASSTGTATNEKLFF. This chain joins TRBV19 and TRBJ1-4, with 7 bases identical to TRBD1. CDR1 and CDR2 from the germline V gene are LNHDA and SQIVND (reference sequence). The CDR3 consists of 15 residues. V shed 9 bases and J 0 bases; nucleotides not matched to a gene: 7.

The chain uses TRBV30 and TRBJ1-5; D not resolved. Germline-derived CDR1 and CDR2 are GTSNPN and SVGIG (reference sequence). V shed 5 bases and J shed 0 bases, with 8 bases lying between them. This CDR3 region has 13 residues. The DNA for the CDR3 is TGTGCCTGGGGTATGGGTAGCAATCAGCCCCAGCATTTT. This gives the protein CAWGMGSNQPQHF. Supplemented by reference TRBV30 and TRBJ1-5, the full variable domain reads SQTIHQWPATLVQPVGSPLSLECTVEGTSNPNLYWYRQAAGRGLQLLFYSVGIGQISSEVPQNLSASRPQDRQFILSSKKLLLSDSGFYLCAWGMGSNQPQHFGDGTRLSIL.

CDR3: CASSPLGLAGALNEQFF. The CDR3 DNA reads TGTGCCAGCAGTCCCCTGGGCCTAGCGGGAGCGCTTAATGAGCAGTTCTTC. V and J are TRBV27 and TRBJ2-1; 10 bases are a match to TRBD2. Germline-derived CDR1 and CDR2 are MNHEY and SMNVEV (reference sequence). The J segment lost 7 bases and the V segment lost 5 bases, leaving 14 bases of the junction unmatched. The CDR3 contains 17 residues.

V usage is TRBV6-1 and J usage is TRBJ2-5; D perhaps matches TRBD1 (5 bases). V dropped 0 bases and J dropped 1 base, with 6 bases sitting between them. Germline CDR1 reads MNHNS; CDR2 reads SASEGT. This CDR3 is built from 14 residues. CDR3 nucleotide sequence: TGTGCCAGCAGTGAAGCTGGGGCCCAAGAGACCCAGTACTTC. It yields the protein CASSEAGAQETQYF.

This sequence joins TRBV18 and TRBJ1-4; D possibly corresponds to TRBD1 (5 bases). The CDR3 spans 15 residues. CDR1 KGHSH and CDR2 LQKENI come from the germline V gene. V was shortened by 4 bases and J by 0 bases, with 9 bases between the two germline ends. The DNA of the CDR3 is TGTGCCAGCTCACGGGGCTTTGCAACTAATGAAAAACTGTTTTTT. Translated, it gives CASSRGFATNEKLFF.

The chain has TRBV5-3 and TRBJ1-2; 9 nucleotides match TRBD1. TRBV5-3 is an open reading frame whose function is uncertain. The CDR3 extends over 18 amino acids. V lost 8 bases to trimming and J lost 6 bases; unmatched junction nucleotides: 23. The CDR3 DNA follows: TGTGCCAGCCCTCGGAGGGTGGGGCACAGGGGGCTAAGTGATGGCTACACCTTC. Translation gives CASPRRVGHRGLSDGYTF.

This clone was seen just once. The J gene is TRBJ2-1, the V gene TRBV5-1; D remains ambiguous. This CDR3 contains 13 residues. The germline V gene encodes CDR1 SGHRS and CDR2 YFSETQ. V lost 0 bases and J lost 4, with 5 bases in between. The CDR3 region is CASSLVSYNEQFF. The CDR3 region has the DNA TGCGCCAGCAGCTTGGTCAGTTACAATGAGCAGTTCTTC.

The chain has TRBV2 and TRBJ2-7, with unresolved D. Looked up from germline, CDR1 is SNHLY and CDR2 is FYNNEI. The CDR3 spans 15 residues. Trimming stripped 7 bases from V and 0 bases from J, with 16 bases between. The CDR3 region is CASTDGPNRSYEQYF. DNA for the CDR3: TGTGCCAGCACCGACGGACCGAACCGCTCCTACGAGCAGTACTTC.

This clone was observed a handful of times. This CDR3 is CATSSRTGTGRIFGQPQHF. CDR3 coding DNA: TGTGCCACCAGCAGTCGGACCGGGACAGGGAGAATTTTTGGTCAGCCCCAGCATTTT. The chain carries TRBV15 and TRBJ1-5; 9 nucleotides agree with TRBD1. From germline, CDR1 is LNHNV and CDR2 YYDKDF (reference sequence). CDR3 length: 19 amino acids. The V segment lost 3 bases and the J segment 6 bases; nucleotides outside the gene matches: 18.

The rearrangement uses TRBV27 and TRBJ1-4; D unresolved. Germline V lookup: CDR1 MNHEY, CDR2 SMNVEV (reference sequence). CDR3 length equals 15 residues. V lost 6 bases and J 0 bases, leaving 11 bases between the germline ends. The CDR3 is CASSPLTATNEKLFF. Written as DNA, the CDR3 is TGTGCCAGCAGCCCCCTGACCGCAACTAATGAAAAACTGTTTTTT.

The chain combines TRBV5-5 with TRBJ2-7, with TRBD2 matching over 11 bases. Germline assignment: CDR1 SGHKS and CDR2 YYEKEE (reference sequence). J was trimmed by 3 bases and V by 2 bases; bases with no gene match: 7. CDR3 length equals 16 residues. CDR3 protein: CASSFTSGSRGYEQYF. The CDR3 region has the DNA TGTGCCAGCAGCTTTACTAGCGGGAGTAGGGGCTACGAGCAGTACTTC.

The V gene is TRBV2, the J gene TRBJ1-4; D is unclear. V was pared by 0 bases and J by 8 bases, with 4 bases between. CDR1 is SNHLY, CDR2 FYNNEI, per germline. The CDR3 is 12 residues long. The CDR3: CASSEAQEKLFF. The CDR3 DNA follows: TGTGCCAGCAGTGAAGCCCAGGAAAAACTGTTTTTT.

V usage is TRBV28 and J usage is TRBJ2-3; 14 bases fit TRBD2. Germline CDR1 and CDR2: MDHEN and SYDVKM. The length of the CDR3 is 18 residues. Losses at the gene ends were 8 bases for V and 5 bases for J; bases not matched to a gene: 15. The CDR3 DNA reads TGTGCCAGCGTCGGGAGCCTGGGACTAGCGGGAGCTGGAGATACGCAGTATTTT. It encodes CASVGSLGLAGAGDTQYF. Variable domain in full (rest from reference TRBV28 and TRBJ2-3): DVKVTQSSRYLVKRTGEKVFLECVQDMDHENMFWYRQDPGLGLRLIYFSYDVKMKEKGDIPEGYSVSREKKERFSLILESASTNQTSMYLCASVGSLGLAGAGDTQYFGPGTRLTVL.